These 8 T cell receptor beta chains originate from one sample sequenced in a study of cytomegalovirus exposure and HLA in healthy donors. In the PCR, 60 Vbeta and 13 Jbeta primers were used. Data came from immunoSEQ multiplex PCR; TCRdb stores just in-frame clones and leaves some out. Of over 120,000 clones listed, almost 85% were seen once; the top ten hold approximately 1.5%. Input material: PBMCs. The receptor source for this set is a man between 25 and 39 years old in good health and CMV-seropositive.

V and J are TRBV2 and TRBJ1-1; perhaps TRBD1 as D (5 bases). CDR3 length: 13 residues. Looked up from germline, CDR1 is SNHLY and CDR2 is FYNNEI. V was trimmed by 6 bases and J by 1 base, leaving 9 bases between them. The CDR3 DNA sequence: TGTGCCAGCAGCGCGGACACGAACACTGAAGCTTTCTTT. It specifies CASSADTNTEAFF.

CDR3 residues: CASSRRPGTSGQETQYF. For the CDR3, the DNA is TGTGCCAGCAGCCGTAGACCCGGGACTAGCGGGCAAGAGACCCAGTACTTC. The genes are TRBV9 and TRBJ2-5; 12 positions match TRBD2. The CDR3 length is 17 residues. The V segment lost 4 bases and the J segment 2 bases; nucleotides outside the gene matches: 9. CDR1 and CDR2 from the germline V gene are SGDLS and YYNGEE.

The chain couples TRBV9 to TRBJ2-5, with 15 nucleotides matching TRBD2. The ends lost 4 bases at V and 4 bases at J; junction bases unmatched: 8. Germline lookup yields CDR1 SGDLS and CDR2 YYNGEE. CDR3 size: 17 residues. The CDR3 here is CASSPGTSGGQGETQYF. The CDR3 DNA follows: TGTGCCAGCAGCCCAGGGACTAGCGGGGGGCAAGGAGAGACCCAGTACTTC. The whole variable domain, filled in from reference TRBV9 and TRBJ2-5, reads DSGVTQTPKHLITATGQRVTLRCSPRSGDLSVYWYQQSLDQGLQFLIQYYNGEERAKGNILERFSAQQFPDLHSELNLSSLELGDSALYFCASSPGTSGGQGETQYFGPGTRLLVL.

This clone was counted only a few times. The chain joins TRBV28 to TRBJ2-5; TRBD1 matches 9 bases. The CDR3 spans 15 residues. Per the germline V gene, CDR1 is MDHEN and CDR2 is SYDVKM. Unmatched junction bases numbered 2, after V lost 2 bases and J lost 1 base. This CDR3 reads CASSLPTGGQETQYF. As DNA, the CDR3 is TGTGCCAGCAGTTTACCGACAGGGGGCCAAGAGACCCAGTACTTC.

In this sample, this clone turned up once. This chain links TRBV19 with TRBJ2-5; D is unclear. Germline CDR1 is LNHDA and CDR2 is SQIVND (reference sequence). The V end was cut by 1 base, the J end by 4 bases, with 4 bases between. This CDR3 contains 12 residues. Here the CDR3 DNA reads TGTGCCAGTAGTATAGGTCGAGAGACCCAGTACTTC. This encodes CASSIGRETQYF.

Only a few counts were recorded for this clone. The chain combines TRBV27 with TRBJ1-1; TRBD1 matches 7 bases. The CDR3 runs 13 residues. CDR1 is MNHEY and CDR2 is SMNVEV in the germline V gene (reference sequence). The J segment lost 3 bases and the V segment lost 6 bases, leaving 4 bases of the junction unmatched. CDR3 region: CASRPQGYTEAFF. DNA for the CDR3: TGTGCCAGCAGACCACAGGGGTACACTGAAGCTTTCTTT.

The V call is TRBV27, the J call TRBJ1-2; 10 bases are shared with TRBD1. The CDR3 extends over 15 amino acids. Germline loops: CDR1 MNHEY, CDR2 SMNVEV (reference sequence). V lost 6 bases, J lost 3 bases, and 7 bases stayed unmatched. The CDR3 spells CASRGQGTLYYGYTF. DNA for the CDR3: TGTGCCAGCAGGGGACAGGGGACGCTCTACTATGGCTACACCTTC.

This clone was observed a handful of times. V gene TRBV7-8 combines with J gene TRBJ1-2, with 10 bases identical to TRBD1. This CDR3 spans 17 amino acids. V shed 4 bases, J shed 4 bases, and the junction held 12 bases outside the gene matches. Germline V gene data show CDR1 as SGHVS and CDR2 as FQNEAQ. CDR3 loop: CASSSKTGGEGGYGYTF. In nucleotides, the CDR3 is TGTGCCAGCAGCTCGAAGACAGGGGGCGAGGGAGGCTATGGCTACACCTTC.